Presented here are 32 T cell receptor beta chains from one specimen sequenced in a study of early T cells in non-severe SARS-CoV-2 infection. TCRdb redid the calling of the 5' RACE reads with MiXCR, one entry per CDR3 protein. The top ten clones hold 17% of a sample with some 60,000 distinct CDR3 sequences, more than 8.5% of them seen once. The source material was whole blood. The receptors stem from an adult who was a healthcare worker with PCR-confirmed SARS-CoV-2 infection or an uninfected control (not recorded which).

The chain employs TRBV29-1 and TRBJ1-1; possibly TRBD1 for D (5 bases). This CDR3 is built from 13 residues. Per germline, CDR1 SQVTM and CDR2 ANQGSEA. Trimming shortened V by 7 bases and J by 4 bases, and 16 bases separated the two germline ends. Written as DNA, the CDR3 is TGCAGCGCCCGGGGCGGCGCGAGCACTGAAGCTTTCTTT. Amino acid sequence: CSARGGASTEAFF.

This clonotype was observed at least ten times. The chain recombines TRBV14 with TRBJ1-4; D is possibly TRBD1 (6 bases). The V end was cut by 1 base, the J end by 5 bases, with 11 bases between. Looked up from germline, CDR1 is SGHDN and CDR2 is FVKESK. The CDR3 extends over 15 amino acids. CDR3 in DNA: TGTGCCAGCAGCCAAGCGAGGGGGGGGAATGAAAAACTGTTTTTT. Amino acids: CASSQARGGNEKLFF.

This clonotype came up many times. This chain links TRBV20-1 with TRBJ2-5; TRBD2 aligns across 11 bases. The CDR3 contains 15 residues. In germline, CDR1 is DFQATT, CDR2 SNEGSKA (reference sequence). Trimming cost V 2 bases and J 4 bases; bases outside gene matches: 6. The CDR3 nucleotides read TGCAGTGCTAGAAGGTTAGCGGGAGGGCCAGAGACCCAGTACTTC. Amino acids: CSARRLAGGPETQYF.

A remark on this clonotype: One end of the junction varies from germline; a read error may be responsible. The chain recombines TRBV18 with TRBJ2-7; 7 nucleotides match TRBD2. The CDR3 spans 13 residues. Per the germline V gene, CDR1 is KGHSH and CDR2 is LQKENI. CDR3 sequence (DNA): TGTGCCAGCTCACAAGGGACTAACTACGAGCGGTACTTC. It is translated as CASSQGTNYERYF.

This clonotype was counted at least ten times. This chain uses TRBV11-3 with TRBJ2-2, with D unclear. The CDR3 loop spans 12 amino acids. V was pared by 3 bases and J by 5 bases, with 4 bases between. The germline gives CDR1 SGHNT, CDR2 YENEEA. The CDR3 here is CASSFLTGELFF. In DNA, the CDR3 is TGTGCCAGCAGCTTCTTAACCGGGGAGCTGTTTTTT.

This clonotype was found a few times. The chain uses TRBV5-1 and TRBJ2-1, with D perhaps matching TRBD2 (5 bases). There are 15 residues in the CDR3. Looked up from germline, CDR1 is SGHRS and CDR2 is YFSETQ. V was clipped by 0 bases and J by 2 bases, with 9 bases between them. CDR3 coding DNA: TGCGCCAGCAGCTTGGCTAGCCCCGCCTACAATGAGCAGTTCTTC. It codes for CASSLASPAYNEQFF.

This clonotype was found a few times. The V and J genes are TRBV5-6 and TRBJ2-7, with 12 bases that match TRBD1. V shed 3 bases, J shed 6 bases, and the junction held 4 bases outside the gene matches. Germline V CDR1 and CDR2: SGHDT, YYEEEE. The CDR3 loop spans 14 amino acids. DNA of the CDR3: TGTGCCAGCAGCTGGGACAGGGGGCGAATCGAGCAGTACTTC. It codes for CASSWDRGRIEQYF.

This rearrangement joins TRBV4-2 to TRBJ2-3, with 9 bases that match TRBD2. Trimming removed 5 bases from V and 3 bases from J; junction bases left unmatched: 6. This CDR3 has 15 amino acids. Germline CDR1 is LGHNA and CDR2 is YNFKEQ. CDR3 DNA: TGTGCCAGCAGCAATAGCGGGAGTCCGACAGATACGCAGTATTTT. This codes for CASSNSGSPTDTQYF.

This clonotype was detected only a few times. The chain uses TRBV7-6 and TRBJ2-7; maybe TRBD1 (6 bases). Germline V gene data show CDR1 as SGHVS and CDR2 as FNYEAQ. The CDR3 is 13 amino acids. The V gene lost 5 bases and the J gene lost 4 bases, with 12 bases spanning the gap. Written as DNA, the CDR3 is TGTGCCAGCAGCCGGGACACCAAATACGAGCAGTACTTC. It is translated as CASSRDTKYEQYF.

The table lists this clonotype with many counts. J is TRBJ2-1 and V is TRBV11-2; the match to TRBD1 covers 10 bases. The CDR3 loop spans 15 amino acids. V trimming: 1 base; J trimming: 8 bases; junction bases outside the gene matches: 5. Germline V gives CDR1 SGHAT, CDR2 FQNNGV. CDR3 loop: CASSLVRDRGDEQFF. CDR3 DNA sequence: TGTGCCAGCAGCTTAGTTCGGGACAGGGGCGATGAGCAGTTCTTC.

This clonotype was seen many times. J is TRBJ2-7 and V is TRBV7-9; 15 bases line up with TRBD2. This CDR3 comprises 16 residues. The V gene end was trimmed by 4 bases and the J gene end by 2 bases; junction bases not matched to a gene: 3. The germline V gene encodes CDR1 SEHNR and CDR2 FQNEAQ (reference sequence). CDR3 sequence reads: CASSSRTSGRAYEQYF. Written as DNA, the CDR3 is TGTGCCAGCAGCTCCCGGACTAGCGGGAGGGCCTACGAGCAGTACTTC.

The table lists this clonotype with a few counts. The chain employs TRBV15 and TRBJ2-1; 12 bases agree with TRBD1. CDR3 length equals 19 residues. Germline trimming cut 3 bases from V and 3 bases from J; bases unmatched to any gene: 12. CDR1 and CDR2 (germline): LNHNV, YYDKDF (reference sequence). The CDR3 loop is CATSSDGTGGARYYNEQFF. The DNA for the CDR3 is TGTGCCACCAGCAGTGACGGGACAGGGGGCGCAAGATACTACAATGAGCAGTTCTTC.

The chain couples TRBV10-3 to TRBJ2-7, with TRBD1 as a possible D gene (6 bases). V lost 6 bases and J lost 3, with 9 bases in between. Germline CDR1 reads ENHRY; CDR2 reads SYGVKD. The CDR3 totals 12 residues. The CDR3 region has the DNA TGTGCCATCAGCCTGGACAGCTACGAGCAGTACTTC. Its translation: CAISLDSYEQYF.

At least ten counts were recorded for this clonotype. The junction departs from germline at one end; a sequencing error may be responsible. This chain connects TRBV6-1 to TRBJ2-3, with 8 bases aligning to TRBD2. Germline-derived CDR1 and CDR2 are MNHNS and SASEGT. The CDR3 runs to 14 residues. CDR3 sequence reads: CASREAGVGDTQYF. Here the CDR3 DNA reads TGTGCCAGCAGGGAAGCGGGAGTGGGAGATACGCAGTATTTT.

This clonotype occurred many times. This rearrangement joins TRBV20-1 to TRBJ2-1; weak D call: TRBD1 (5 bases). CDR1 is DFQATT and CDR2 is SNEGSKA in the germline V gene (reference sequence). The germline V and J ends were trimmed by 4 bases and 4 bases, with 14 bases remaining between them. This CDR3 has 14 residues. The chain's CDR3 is CSAIQGGDYNEQFF. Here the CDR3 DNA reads TGCAGTGCTATCCAGGGCGGAGATTACAATGAGCAGTTCTTC.

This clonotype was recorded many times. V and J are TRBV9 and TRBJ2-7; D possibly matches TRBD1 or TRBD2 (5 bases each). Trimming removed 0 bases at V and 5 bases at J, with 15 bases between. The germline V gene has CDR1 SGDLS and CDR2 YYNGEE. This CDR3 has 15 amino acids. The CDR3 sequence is CASSVESAGSDEQYF. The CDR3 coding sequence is TGTGCCAGCAGCGTAGAGTCGGCAGGGAGCGACGAGCAGTACTTC.

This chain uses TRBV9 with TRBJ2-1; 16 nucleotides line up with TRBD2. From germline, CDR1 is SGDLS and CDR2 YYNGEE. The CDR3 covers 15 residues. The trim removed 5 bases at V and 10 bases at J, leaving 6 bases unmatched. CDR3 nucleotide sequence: TGTGCCAGCAGGACGGGACTAGCGGGAGGGGAGGAGCAGTTCTTC. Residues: CASRTGLAGGEEQFF.

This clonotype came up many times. The CDR3 bases are TGTGCCAGCAGTTACGACAGGGTAATGGGTGAGCAGTTCTTC. As protein: CASSYDRVMGEQFF. The chain uses TRBV6-6 and TRBJ2-1; 7 bases match TRBD1. The V and J ends lost 2 bases and 9 bases, in that order; junction bases with no gene match: 7. The CDR3 runs to 14 residues. CDR1 MNHNY and CDR2 SVGAGI come from the germline V gene (reference sequence).

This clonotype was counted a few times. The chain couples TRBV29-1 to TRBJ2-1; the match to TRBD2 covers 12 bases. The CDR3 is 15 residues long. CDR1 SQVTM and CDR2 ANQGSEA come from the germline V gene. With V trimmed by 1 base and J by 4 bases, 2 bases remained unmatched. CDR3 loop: CSVEGTSGTYNEQFF. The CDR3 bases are TGCAGCGTTGAAGGGACTAGCGGGACGTACAATGAGCAGTTCTTC.

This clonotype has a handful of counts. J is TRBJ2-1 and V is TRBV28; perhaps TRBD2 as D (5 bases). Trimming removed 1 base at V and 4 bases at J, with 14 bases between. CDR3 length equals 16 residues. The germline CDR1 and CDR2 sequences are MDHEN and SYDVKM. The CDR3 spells CASSLYRVTSYNEQFF. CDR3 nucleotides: TGTGCCAGCAGTTTATATCGGGTAACTAGTTACAATGAGCAGTTCTTC.

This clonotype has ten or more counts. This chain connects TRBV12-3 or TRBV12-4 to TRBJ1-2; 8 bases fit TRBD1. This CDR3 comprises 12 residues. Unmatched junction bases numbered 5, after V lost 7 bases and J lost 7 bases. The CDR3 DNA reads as TGTGCCAGCACCAGGACAGGGTCTGGCTACACCTTC. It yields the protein CASTRTGSGYTF.

The CDR3 reads CASSQPGWGWTEAFF. The DNA for the CDR3 is TGTGCCAGCAGCCAACCCGGATGGGGTTGGACTGAAGCTTTCTTT. V and J are TRBV14 and TRBJ1-1; no clear D gene. V gave up 2 bases and J gave up 5 bases, with 15 bases separating them. The germline V gene encodes CDR1 SGHDN and CDR2 FVKESK. This CDR3 has 15 residues.

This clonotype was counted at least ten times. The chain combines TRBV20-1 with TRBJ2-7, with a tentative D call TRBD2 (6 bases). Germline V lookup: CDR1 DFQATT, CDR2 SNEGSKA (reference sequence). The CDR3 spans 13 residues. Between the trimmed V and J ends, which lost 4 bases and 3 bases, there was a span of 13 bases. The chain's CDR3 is CSANRDLYYEQYF. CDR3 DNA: TGCAGTGCTAATCGGGACTTATACTACGAGCAGTACTTC.

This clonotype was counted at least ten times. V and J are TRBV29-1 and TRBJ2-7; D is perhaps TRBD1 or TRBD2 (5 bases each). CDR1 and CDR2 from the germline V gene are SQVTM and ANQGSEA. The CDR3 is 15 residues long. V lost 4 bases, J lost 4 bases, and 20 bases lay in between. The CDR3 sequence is CSVGMGRSLGYEQYF. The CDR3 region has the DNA TGCAGCGTTGGAATGGGACGGTCACTAGGGTACGAGCAGTACTTC.

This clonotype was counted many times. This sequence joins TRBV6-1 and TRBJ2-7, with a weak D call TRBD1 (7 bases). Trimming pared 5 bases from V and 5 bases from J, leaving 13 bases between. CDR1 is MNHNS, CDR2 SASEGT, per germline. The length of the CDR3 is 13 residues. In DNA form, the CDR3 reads TGTGCCAGCAGTACAGGGGAGGTCGACGAGCAGTACTTC. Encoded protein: CASSTGEVDEQYF.

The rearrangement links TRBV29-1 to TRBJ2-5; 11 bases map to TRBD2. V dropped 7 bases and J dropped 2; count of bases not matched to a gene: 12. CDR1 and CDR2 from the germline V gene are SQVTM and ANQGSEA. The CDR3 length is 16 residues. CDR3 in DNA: TGCAGCGCCGAAACACTAGCGGGAGTAGGTCAAGAGACCCAGTACTTC. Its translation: CSAETLAGVGQETQYF.

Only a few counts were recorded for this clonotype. The CDR3 protein is CASSPMGVTHSGNTIYF. CDR3 DNA sequence: TGTGCCAGCAGTCCAATGGGCGTAACCCACTCTGGAAACACCATATATTTT. The rearrangement joins TRBV28 to TRBJ1-3, with D unresolved. Germline-derived CDR1 and CDR2 are MDHEN and SYDVKM. The V gene lost 5 bases and the J gene lost 0 bases, with 17 bases spanning the gap. CDR3 length: 17 residues.

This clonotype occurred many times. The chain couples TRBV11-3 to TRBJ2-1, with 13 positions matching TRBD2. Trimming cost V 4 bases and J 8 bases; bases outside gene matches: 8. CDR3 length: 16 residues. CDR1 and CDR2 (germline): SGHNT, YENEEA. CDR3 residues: CASSSRTSGSGYEQFF. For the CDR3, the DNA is TGTGCCAGCAGCTCCCGGACTAGCGGGAGTGGGTATGAGCAGTTCTTC.

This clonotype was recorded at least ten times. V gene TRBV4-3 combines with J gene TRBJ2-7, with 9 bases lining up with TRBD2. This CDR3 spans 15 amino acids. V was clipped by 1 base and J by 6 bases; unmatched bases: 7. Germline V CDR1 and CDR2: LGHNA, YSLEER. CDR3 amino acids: CASSQALWTSAEQYF. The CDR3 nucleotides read TGCGCCAGCAGCCAAGCTTTATGGACTAGCGCCGAGCAGTACTTC.

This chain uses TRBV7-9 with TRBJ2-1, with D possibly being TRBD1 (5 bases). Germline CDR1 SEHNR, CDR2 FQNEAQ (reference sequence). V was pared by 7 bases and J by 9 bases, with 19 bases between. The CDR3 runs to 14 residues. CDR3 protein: CASTPGNNFFEQFF. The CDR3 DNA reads TGTGCCAGCACCCCAGGGAATAACTTTTTTGAGCAGTTCTTC.

The CDR3 bases are TGTGCCTGGAGTGGGAATAGCAATCAGCCCCAGCATTTT. It is translated as CAWSGNSNQPQHF. V gene TRBV30 combines with J gene TRBJ1-5; D is unclear. The CDR3 runs 13 residues. The V gene lost 1 base and the J gene lost 0 bases, with 4 bases spanning the gap. The germline CDR1 and CDR2 sequences are GTSNPN and SVGIG (reference sequence).

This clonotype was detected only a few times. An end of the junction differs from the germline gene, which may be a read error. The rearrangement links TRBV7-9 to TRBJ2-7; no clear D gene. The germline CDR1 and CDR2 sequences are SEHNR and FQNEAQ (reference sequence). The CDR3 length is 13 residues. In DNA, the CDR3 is TGTGCCAGCACCTTAGCTGTGGAAGGCGAGCAGTACTTC. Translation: CASTLAVEGEQYF.